One sample yielded the 16 T cell receptor beta chains listed below, sequenced in a study of shared clonotypes between healthy human individuals. Libraries were prepared by immunoSEQ multiplex PCR; TCRdb keeps only in-frame clonotypes and omits some of them. This sample has millions of clones; 95% occur once, and the top ten carry more than 0.1%. The sample consisted of naive CD4+ T cells sorted from blood. Subset noted: CD45RA+ positively selected. The receptors derive from a man in his late teens or twenties in good health.

The rearrangement uses TRBV7-2 and TRBJ1-2; tentatively, D is TRBD1 (5 bases). Looked up from germline, CDR1 is SGHTA and CDR2 is FQGNSA. The V end lost 5 bases, the J end lost 2 bases, and 15 bases lay between the germline ends. The CDR3 length is 15 residues. The DNA of the CDR3 is TGTGCCAGCAGCGCCTGGGAGGGGAGCAACTATGGCTACACCTTC. This gives the protein CASSAWEGSNYGYTF. Filled out from reference TRBV7-2 and TRBJ1-2, the complete variable domain reads GAGVSQSPSNKVTEKGKDVELRCDPISGHTALYWYRQSLGQGLEFLIYFQGNSAPDKSGLPSDRFSAERTGGSVSTLTIQRTQQEDSAVYLCASSAWEGSNYGYTFGSGTRLTVV.

The V gene is TRBV6-6, the J gene TRBJ2-2; tentatively, D is TRBD1 (6 bases). Trimming pared 6 bases from V and 1 base from J, leaving 12 bases between. The CDR3 is made up of 15 amino acids. Germline CDR1 MNHNY, CDR2 SVGAGI (reference sequence). CDR3 region: CASSRPGENTGELFF. CDR3 bases: TGTGCCAGCAGCCGCCCAGGGGAGAACACCGGGGAGCTGTTTTTT.

The CDR3 bases are TGTGCCAGCAGCTCGTGGGCCCTTATGGGGGTGGGACAATTTCAGCCCCAGCATTTT. Its translation: CASSSWALMGVGQFQPQHF. The V gene is TRBV5-6, the J gene TRBJ1-5; TRBD1 is a possible D gene (6 bases). The CDR3 totals 19 residues. From germline, CDR1 is SGHDT and CDR2 YYEEEE. With 3 bases removed from V and 6 bases from J, the gap between germline ends came to 28 bases.

A remark on this clone: Other nucleotide sequences from this sample produce the same CDR3. The chain recombines TRBV20-1 with TRBJ2-7, with D hard to call. The germline CDR1 and CDR2 sequences are DFQATT and SNEGSKA (reference sequence). V gave up 3 bases and J gave up 2 bases, with 5 bases separating them. CDR3 length: 11 amino acids. The CDR3: CSASLAYEQYF. The CDR3 DNA follows: TGCAGTGCTAGCCTAGCCTACGAGCAGTACTTC.

This chain uses TRBV28 with TRBJ1-4; 8 nucleotides agree with TRBD1. The germline V gene encodes CDR1 MDHEN and CDR2 SYDVKM. This CDR3 is 13 amino acids long. The V gene end was trimmed by 8 bases and the J gene end by 8 bases; junction bases not matched to a gene: 7. The CDR3 bases are TGTGCCAGCCTCAGGGGGCTCGGGGAAAAACTGTTTTTT. Protein product: CASLRGLGEKLFF. Supplemented by reference TRBV28 and TRBJ1-4, the full variable domain reads DVKVTQSSRYLVKRTGEKVFLECVQDMDHENMFWYRQDPGLGLRLIYFSYDVKMKEKGDIPEGYSVSREKKERFSLILESASTNQTSMYLCASLRGLGEKLFFGSGTQLSVL.

The genes are TRBV6-1 and TRBJ1-2, with 12 positions matching TRBD1. CDR1 is MNHNS and CDR2 is SASEGT in the germline V gene. This CDR3 is built from 13 residues. The trim removed 8 bases at V and 8 bases at J, leaving 6 bases unmatched. Written as DNA, the CDR3 is TGTGCCAGCGAGCCGGGACAGGGGGCCGGCTACACCTTC. It codes for CASEPGQGAGYTF.

This chain joins TRBV19 and TRBJ1-5; possibly TRBD1 for D (6 bases). Per the germline V gene, CDR1 is LNHDA and CDR2 is SQIVND (reference sequence). Trimming cost V 4 bases and J 3 bases, with 13 bases left between them. This CDR3 comprises 15 residues. The DNA of the CDR3 is TGTGCCAGTAGTACCTCCGGGGGCAACAATCAGCCCCAGCATTTT. This codes for CASSTSGGNNQPQHF.

The rearrangement links TRBV7-2 to TRBJ2-3; a possible D gene is TRBD2 (6 bases). Germline V gives CDR1 SGHTA, CDR2 FQGNSA. This CDR3 is 15 amino acids long. Trimming shortened V by 2 bases and J by 1 base, and 10 bases separated the two germline ends. This chain's CDR3 is CASSLPGTRTDTQYF. The CDR3 DNA follows: TGTGCCAGCAGCTTACCGGGGACTCGCACAGATACGCAGTATTTT.

This clone turned up a few times. Within the sample, other DNA sequences also encode this same CDR3. This CDR3 reads CASSQVNPSPLHF. The CDR3 DNA reads TGCGCCAGCAGTCAGGTTAATCCTTCACCCCTCCACTTT. This chain links TRBV4-1 with TRBJ1-6; D is uncertain. The CDR3 has 13 residues. V was shortened by 6 bases and J by 9 bases, with 12 bases between the two germline ends. The germline V gene has CDR1 MGHRA and CDR2 YSYEKL.

With respect to this clone: This clone may be a read error of a much larger clone one base away. This sample includes further DNA sequences coding for the same CDR3. V and J are TRBV6-6 and TRBJ1-2; 7 nucleotides match TRBD1. This CDR3 is 13 amino acids long. Germline V lookup: CDR1 MNHNY, CDR2 SVGAGI (reference sequence). V was clipped by 2 bases and J by 3 bases; unmatched bases: 0. CDR3 sequence (DNA): TGTGCCAGCAGTTACCAGGGGGACTATGGCTACACCTTC. Residues: CASSYQGDYGYTF.

The J gene is TRBJ2-5, the V gene TRBV5-1; D tentatively reads TRBD1 or TRBD2 (5 bases each). Germline CDR1 is SGHRS and CDR2 is YFSETQ. The CDR3 runs 15 residues. Trimming left V 4 bases short and J 5 bases short, with 18 bases between. Written as DNA, the CDR3 is TGCGCCAGCAGCCGAGGTGGGCCAGGGACGGAGACCCAGTACTTC. Amino acid sequence: CASSRGGPGTETQYF.

The chain is built from TRBV9 and TRBJ2-2; 11 positions match TRBD2. CDR1 and CDR2 from the germline V gene are SGDLS and YYNGEE. Trimming took 0 bases from V and 2 from J; bases not matched to a gene: 12. CDR3 length: 20 amino acids. CDR3 protein: CASSVGLALAGGENTGELFF. CDR3 DNA sequence: TGTGCCAGCAGCGTAGGTCTGGCGCTAGCGGGAGGAGAAAACACCGGGGAGCTGTTTTTT.

The chain has TRBV10-3 and TRBJ2-7; perhaps TRBD2 as D (5 bases). V lost 4 bases and J 4 bases, leaving 8 bases between the germline ends. Germline CDR1 is ENHRY and CDR2 is SYGVKD. The CDR3 contains 12 residues. This CDR3 reads CAISAGGYEQYF. The CDR3 bases are TGTGCCATCAGTGCGGGCGGGTACGAGCAGTACTTC.

The chain couples TRBV7-9 to TRBJ1-1, with D perhaps TRBD1 (6 bases). The ends were cut back, 6 bases at V and 4 bases at J, with 21 bases in the middle. Germline assignment: CDR1 SEHNR and CDR2 FQNEAQ (reference sequence). The CDR3 has 16 residues. The CDR3 spells CASSPAMVGGGTEAFF. CDR3 DNA sequence: TGTGCCAGCAGTCCGGCGATGGTCGGAGGGGGCACTGAAGCTTTCTTT.

The V and J genes are TRBV7-9 and TRBJ2-1; D is possibly TRBD2 (5 bases). The V gene lost 3 bases and the J gene lost 0 bases, with 9 bases spanning the gap. The CDR3 runs 15 residues. Per germline, CDR1 SEHNR and CDR2 FQNEAQ (reference sequence). The CDR3 spells CASSFETSSYNEQFF. The CDR3 nucleotides are TGTGCCAGCAGCTTCGAAACTAGCTCCTACAATGAGCAGTTCTTC.

The chain has TRBV6-6 and TRBJ2-2, with D possibly being TRBD2 (6 bases). This CDR3 spans 16 amino acids. CDR1 and CDR2 from the germline V gene are MNHNY and SVGAGI (reference sequence). The germline V and J ends were trimmed by 6 bases and 0 bases, with 14 bases remaining between them. The CDR3 nucleotides read TGTGCCAGCAGACCCTCGGGACTCGCGAACACCGGGGAGCTGTTTTTT. The encoded protein is CASRPSGLANTGELFF.